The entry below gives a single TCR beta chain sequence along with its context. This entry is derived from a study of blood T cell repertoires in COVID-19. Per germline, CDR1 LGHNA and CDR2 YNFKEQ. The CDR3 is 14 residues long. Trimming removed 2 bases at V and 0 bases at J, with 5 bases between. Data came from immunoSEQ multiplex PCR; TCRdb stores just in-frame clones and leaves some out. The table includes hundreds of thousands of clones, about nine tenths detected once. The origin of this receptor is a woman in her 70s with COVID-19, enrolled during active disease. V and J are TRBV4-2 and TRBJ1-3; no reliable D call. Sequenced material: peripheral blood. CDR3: CASSQKPSGNTIYF. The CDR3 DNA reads TGTGCCAGCAGCCAAAAGCCCTCTGGAAACACCATATATTTT.